This T cell receptor beta chain derives from a study of OX40 agonist ivuxolimab in advanced cancers. Overall study context: Ivuxolimab doses were 0.01, 0.1, 0.3, 1.5, 3 or 10 mg/kg every 2 weeks.

Sequencing used immunoSEQ multiplex PCR; TCRdb keeps in-frame clones, though not all of them. Altogether 50,000 to 60,000 clones are present, around 79% being singletons, with the ten largest covering over 1%. Details on this clone: Its specificity is not known.

Study conclusions and caveats: The study found that CD8+ T cells averaged more expanded clones than CD4+. Expanded peripheral T cell antigen specificity was not determined.

The source of this sequence is an adult with an advanced solid tumor such as melanoma, head and neck, liver or kidney cancer. The sequences come from CD4+ or CD8+ T cells sorted from blood, collected in a trial of the OX40 agonist ivuxolimab.

The CDR3 coding sequence is TGTGCCACCAGCAGGGAGAAGGGCGGCACATATGAGCAGTTCTTC. Residues: CATSREKGGTYEQFF. This chain links TRBV15 with TRBJ2-1; D is undetermined. Germline loops: CDR1 LNHNV, CDR2 YYDKDF (reference sequence). V was trimmed by 3 bases and J by 8 bases, leaving 17 bases between them. The CDR3 has 15 residues. The whole variable domain, filled in from reference TRBV15 and TRBJ2-1, reads DAMVIQNPRYQVTQFGKPVTLSCSQTLNHNVMYWYQQKSSQAPKLLFHYYDKDFNNEADTPDNFQSRRPNTSFCFLDIRSPGLGDTAMYLCATSREKGGTYEQFFGPGTRLTVL.